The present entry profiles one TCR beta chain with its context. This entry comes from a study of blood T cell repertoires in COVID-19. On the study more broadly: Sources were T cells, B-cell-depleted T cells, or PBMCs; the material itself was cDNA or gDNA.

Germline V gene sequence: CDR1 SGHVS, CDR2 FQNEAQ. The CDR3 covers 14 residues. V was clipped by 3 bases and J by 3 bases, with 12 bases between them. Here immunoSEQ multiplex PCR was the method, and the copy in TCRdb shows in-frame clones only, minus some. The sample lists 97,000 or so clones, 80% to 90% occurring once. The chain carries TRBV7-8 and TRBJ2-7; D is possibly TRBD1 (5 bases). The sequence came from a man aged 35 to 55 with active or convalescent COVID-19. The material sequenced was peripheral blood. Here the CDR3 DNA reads TGTGCCAGCAGCTTTATGCCAGGGAACTACGAGCAGTACTTC. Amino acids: CASSFMPGNYEQYF.